The 30 T cell receptor beta chains reported below all come from one sample, sequenced in a study of Ad26.COV2.S vaccination and SARS-CoV-2 variants. The treatment here: approximately 18 received Ad26.COV2.S at low or high dose, single or two shots; 5 received placebo; per-sample allocation not given. On day 63 after the first injection, vaccine and placebo recipients gave samples. The assay was immunoSEQ multiplex PCR, and TCRdb's table has in-frame clones only and misses some. In the table there are about 480,000 clones, roughly 85% of which are singletons. The sequences come from peripheral blood, collected in a trial of Ad26.COV2.S vaccine versus placebo. Receptors were obtained from a person between 18 and 60 years old who received the Ad26.COV2.S COVID-19 vaccine or a placebo.

This chain joins TRBV29-1 and TRBJ2-1; D ambiguous. CDR1 SQVTM and CDR2 ANQGSEA come from the germline V gene. The CDR3 extends over 15 amino acids. V was pared by 1 base and J by 0 bases, with 10 bases between. This chain's CDR3 is CSVEGVTNSYNEQFF. The CDR3 nucleotides are TGCAGCGTTGAAGGTGTCACTAACTCCTACAATGAGCAGTTCTTC.

V and J are TRBV9 and TRBJ2-7; possible D gene TRBD2, 6 bases. From germline, CDR1 is SGDLS and CDR2 YYNGEE. The CDR3 length is 16 residues. The germline V and J ends were trimmed by 2 bases and 3 bases, with 18 bases remaining between them. This chain's CDR3 is CASSVGPSIGGYEQYF. DNA of the CDR3: TGTGCCAGCAGCGTTGGGCCATCCATCGGGGGCTACGAGCAGTACTTC.

This clone was recorded a few times. The chain carries TRBV29-1 and TRBJ2-5, with 8 bases that match TRBD1. With 4 bases clipped from V and 7 bases from J, the junction kept 5 bases outside the gene matches. Germline V gene sequence: CDR1 SQVTM, CDR2 ANQGSEA. This CDR3 is built from 12 residues. The CDR3 protein is CSVVEGTGTQYF. The CDR3 nucleotides are TGCAGCGTTGTTGAGGGGACAGGGACCCAGTACTTC.

Only a few counts were recorded for this clone. CDR3 loop: CASSLRDRGFYEQYF. The CDR3 DNA is TGTGCCAGCAGCTTGCGAGACAGGGGCTTCTACGAGCAGTACTTC. V is TRBV7-9 and J is TRBJ2-7, with 8 bases that match TRBD1. This CDR3 has 15 residues. Germline V CDR1 and CDR2: SEHNR, FQNEAQ (reference sequence). The V and J ends lost 3 bases and 3 bases, in that order; junction bases with no gene match: 7.

The rearrangement links TRBV4-3 to TRBJ2-2; D could derive from TRBD1 or TRBD2 (5 bases each). Trimming removed 4 bases at V and 4 bases at J, with 13 bases between. Looked up from germline, CDR1 is LGHNA and CDR2 is YSLEER. The CDR3 is 15 amino acids. The CDR3 DNA reads as TGCGCCAGCAGCCTCTGGGCAGGGAGCACCGGGGAGCTGTTTTTT. Its protein product is CASSLWAGSTGELFF.

The chain carries TRBV28 and TRBJ1-1; 8 nucleotides align to TRBD1. Germline V gene data show CDR1 as MDHEN and CDR2 as SYDVKM. V lost 2 bases, J lost 2 bases, and 7 bases stayed unmatched. There are 16 residues in the CDR3. The CDR3 sequence is CASSLAQGTGNTEAFF. The CDR3 DNA reads as TGTGCCAGCAGTTTAGCTCAGGGGACAGGAAACACTGAAGCTTTCTTT.

The V call is TRBV6-5, the J call TRBJ2-3; D tentatively fits TRBD1 or TRBD2 (5 bases each). The length of the CDR3 is 16 residues. Trimming left V 2 bases short and J 9 bases short, with 21 bases between. Germline V gives CDR1 MNHEY, CDR2 SVGAGI. The CDR3 DNA sequence: TGTGCCAGCAGTTACGTGGCAGGGACCGCAATTGACACGCAGTATTTT. It specifies CASSYVAGTAIDTQYF.

This rearrangement joins TRBV24-1 to TRBJ2-5; weak D call: TRBD2 (5 bases). The V end was cut by 8 bases, the J end by 4 bases, with 7 bases between. CDR1 is KGHDR and CDR2 is SFDVKD in the germline V gene. CDR3 length equals 11 residues. DNA of the CDR3: TGTGCCACCAAGGCGGGAGAGACCCAGTACTTC. Its translation: CATKAGETQYF.

The gene calls are TRBV19 and TRBJ1-4; 10 bases are a match to TRBD1. Germline CDR1 LNHDA, CDR2 SQIVND (reference sequence). With V trimmed by 10 bases and J by 8 bases, 22 bases remained unmatched. This CDR3 region has 18 residues. The DNA of the CDR3 is TGTGCCACCAATTCCGTCCGGGACAGGGGACGTGGGGAAGAAAAACTGTTTTTT. Its protein product is CATNSVRDRGRGEEKLFF.

The rearrangement uses TRBV2 and TRBJ2-1, with 9 bases matching TRBD2. This CDR3 comprises 15 residues. Germline loops: CDR1 SNHLY, CDR2 FYNNEI. The J segment lost 7 bases and the V segment lost 3 bases, leaving 7 bases of the junction unmatched. The CDR3 sequence is CASSERAGGGNEQFF. In DNA, the CDR3 is TGTGCCAGCAGTGAGCGAGCGGGAGGAGGGAATGAGCAGTTCTTC.

The genes are TRBV3-1 (or the pseudogene TRBV3-2) and TRBJ2-1, with D possibly being TRBD2 (6 bases). The V gene's germline CDR1 is LGHDT and CDR2 YNNKEL (reference sequence). The CDR3 is 15 amino acids. Here the CDR3 DNA reads TGTCCACAAAGCCGGGACCCGGGGGTCTGGAGTGAGCAGTTCTTC. Translated: CPQSRDPGVWSEQFF.

The J gene is TRBJ1-5, the V gene TRBV7-2; 8 bases line up with TRBD1. After removal of 6 bases from V and 9 bases from J, the junction contained 10 bases not matched to a gene. The V gene's germline CDR1 is SGHTA and CDR2 FQGNSA. The CDR3 has 14 amino acids. CDR3 DNA sequence: TGTGCCAGCAGTCGGGACAGGTCCCTTCGGCCCCAGCATTTT. Translating gives CASSRDRSLRPQHF.

V and J are TRBV3-1 (or the pseudogene TRBV3-2) and TRBJ1-6; D is perhaps TRBD1 (5 bases). CDR1 is LGHDT and CDR2 is YNNKEL in the germline V gene (reference sequence). Trimming took off 3 bases at V and 9 bases at J, with 15 bases between the two ends. There are 15 residues in the CDR3. CDR3: CASSQGPPVLSPLHF. CDR3 DNA: TGTGCCAGCAGCCAGGGACCCCCCGTTCTTTCACCCCTCCACTTT.

The CDR3 reads CASSYRVNEQFF. DNA for the CDR3: TGTGCCAGCAGTTACAGGGTCAATGAGCAGTTCTTC. The chain is built from TRBV25-1 and TRBJ2-1; D is perhaps TRBD1 (6 bases). This CDR3 comprises 12 residues. Trimming took 5 bases from V and 6 from J, leaving 8 bases between them. The germline V gene has CDR1 MGHDK and CDR2 SYGVNS.

The chain carries TRBV29-1 and TRBJ2-7; the D gene could be TRBD1 or TRBD2 (6 bases each). Germline lookup yields CDR1 SQVTM and CDR2 ANQGSEA. This CDR3 spans 11 amino acids. The V end lost 4 bases, the J end lost 6 bases, and 10 bases lay between the germline ends. The CDR3, as DNA: TGCAGCGTTGCGGGGGCGGTCGAGCAGTACTTC. It encodes CSVAGAVEQYF.

V and J are TRBV21-1 and TRBJ1-5; the DNA was not used to check the table's D call, TRBD1. TRBV21-1 has pseudogene status. The CDR3 has 15 amino acids. DNA of the CDR3: TGTGCCAGCAGCAGGGGACAGGTACTCAATCAGCCCCAGCATTTT. This codes for CASSRGQVLNQPQHF.

This clone has only a few counts. The V gene is TRBV30, the J gene TRBJ1-2; the D gene is possibly TRBD1 (6 bases). The ends were cut back, 4 bases at V and 4 bases at J, with 10 bases in the middle. Germline V lookup: CDR1 GTSNPN, CDR2 SVGIG (reference sequence). CDR3 length: 12 amino acids. CDR3 sequence reads: CAWTQGTYGYTF. In DNA form, the CDR3 reads TGTGCCTGGACCCAGGGGACCTATGGCTACACCTTC.

V is TRBV19 and J is TRBJ1-1; D gene uncertain. Germline V gives CDR1 LNHDA, CDR2 SQIVND (reference sequence). Trimming cost V 8 bases and J 4 bases, with 11 bases left between them. This CDR3 region has 12 residues. The chain's CDR3 is CASGKLGTEAFF. For the CDR3, the DNA is TGTGCCAGTGGAAAGTTAGGCACTGAAGCTTTCTTT.

V and J are TRBV19 and TRBJ1-5; possibly TRBD1 for D (5 bases). V was cut by 6 bases and J by 7 bases, with 22 bases left in between. The CDR3 has 16 amino acids. Germline-derived CDR1 and CDR2 are LNHDA and SQIVND (reference sequence). This chain's CDR3 is CASRSREGQGSQPQHF. The CDR3 DNA sequence: TGTGCCAGTAGATCTAGAGAGGGTCAGGGATCCCAGCCCCAGCATTTT. Full variable domain (outside the CDR3, taken from reference TRBV19 and TRBJ1-5): DGGITQSPKYLFRKEGQNVTLSCEQNLNHDAMYWYRQDPGQGLRLIYYSQIVNDFQKGDIAEGYSVSREKKESFPLTVTSAQKNPTAFYLCASRSREGQGSQPQHFGDGTRLSIL.

This clone was counted once. The chain joins TRBV30 to TRBJ2-1; D not resolved. The CDR3 loop spans 11 amino acids. CDR1 and CDR2 (germline): GTSNPN, SVGIG (reference sequence). Between the trimmed V and J ends, which lost 5 bases and 13 bases, there was a span of 15 bases. This CDR3 is CAWQNLDTQFF. For the CDR3, the DNA is TGTGCCTGGCAGAACCTCGACACCCAGTTCTTC.

DNA for the CDR3: TGTGCCTGGACCACCCGCTCGGGGAATGAGCAGTTCTTC. This sequence encodes CAWTTRSGNEQFF. V usage is TRBV30 and J usage is TRBJ2-1; D is possibly TRBD2 (5 bases). V lost 4 bases and J lost 7, with 14 bases in between. The CDR3 is 13 amino acids. Germline V gene lookup returns CDR1 GTSNPN and CDR2 SVGIG (reference sequence).

The V and J genes are TRBV20-1 and TRBJ2-7; TRBD1 matches at 8 bases. Trimming removed 3 bases from V and 2 bases from J; junction bases left unmatched: 9. Germline CDR1 reads DFQATT; CDR2 reads SNEGSKA (reference sequence). CDR3 length: 15 amino acids. In nucleotides, the CDR3 is TGCAGTGCTAGTGATCCGACAGGGGCCACCTACGAGCAGTACTTC. Translating it yields CSASDPTGATYEQYF.

V usage is TRBV18 and J usage is TRBJ2-5; the D gene could be TRBD1 or TRBD2 (5 bases each). The V end lost 5 bases, the J end lost 5 bases, and 12 bases lay between the germline ends. Germline V gene sequence: CDR1 KGHSH, CDR2 LQKENI. The CDR3 extends over 13 amino acids. The CDR3 loop is CASSSRGGETQYF. The CDR3 nucleotides are TGTGCCAGCTCATCAAGGGGCGGGGAGACCCAGTACTTC.

The chain recombines TRBV30 with TRBJ1-5; 10 bases map to TRBD1. The CDR3 consists of 15 residues. Germline V gene sequence: CDR1 GTSNPN, CDR2 SVGIG (reference sequence). V dropped 3 bases and J dropped 2; count of bases not matched to a gene: 4. The CDR3, as DNA: TGTGCCTGGAGCGCCGGGACAGGGGGCAATCAGCCCCAGCATTTT. Protein sequence: CAWSAGTGGNQPQHF. Full variable domain (rest looked up from reference TRBV30 and TRBJ1-5): SQTIHQWPATLVQPVGSPLSLECTVEGTSNPNLYWYRQAAGRGLQLLFYSVGIGQISSEVPQNLSASRPQDRQFILSSKKLLLSDSGFYLCAWSAGTGGNQPQHFGDGTRLSIL.

The chain employs TRBV21-1 and TRBJ2-2; TRBD2, the D gene given by the table, was not confirmed from the DNA. TRBV21-1 is marked as a pseudogene. The CDR3 runs 15 residues. In DNA form, the CDR3 reads TGTGCCAGCATCTCCGGGAGGACAGACACCGGGGAGCTGTTTTTT. This encodes CASISGRTDTGELFF.

The V gene is TRBV4-2, the J gene TRBJ1-1; D not resolved. The ends were cut back, 6 bases at V and 0 bases at J, with 11 bases in the middle. The CDR3 sequence is 14 residues long. The V gene's germline CDR1 is LGHNA and CDR2 YNFKEQ. This CDR3 is CASSAPPMNTEAFF. CDR3 nucleotide sequence: TGTGCCAGCAGTGCGCCGCCGATGAACACTGAAGCTTTCTTT.

The chain couples TRBV7-2 to TRBJ2-7; TRBD1 matches at 11 bases. Germline V CDR1 and CDR2: SGHTA, FQGNSA. CDR3 length equals 15 residues. After removal of 4 bases from V and 4 bases from J, the junction contained 6 bases not matched to a gene. CDR3 in DNA: TGTGCCAGCAGCTCGGGGACAGGGGGGGGTTACGAGCAGTACTTC. Amino acids: CASSSGTGGGYEQYF.

This chain's CDR3 is CASSLGGRAGSATDTQYF. The CDR3 DNA reads TGTGCCAGCAGTTTAGGGGGGAGGGCAGGAAGTGCGACAGATACGCAGTATTTT. J is TRBJ2-3 and V is TRBV28; the match to TRBD2 covers 7 bases. The CDR3 runs 18 residues. Germline V lookup: CDR1 MDHEN, CDR2 SYDVKM. J gave up 3 bases and V 2 bases, and 14 bases lay outside the gene matches.

The rearrangement links TRBV19 to TRBJ2-7, with 9 bases aligning to TRBD2. There are 18 residues in the CDR3. The V gene end was trimmed by 1 base and the J gene end by 3 bases; junction bases not matched to a gene: 13. The V gene's germline CDR1 is LNHDA and CDR2 SQIVND (reference sequence). The CDR3: CASSIAAIAGANVYEQYF. The CDR3 DNA reads as TGTGCCAGTAGTATAGCGGCAATAGCGGGAGCAAACGTCTACGAGCAGTACTTC.

The CDR3 DNA sequence: TGTGCCAGCAGCAAAACTAGCGGGAGTCTTGTCGAGCAGTACTTC. Translated, it gives CASSKTSGSLVEQYF. This sequence joins TRBV7-8 and TRBJ2-7; 11 bases fit TRBD2. This CDR3 region has 15 residues. The V segment lost 5 bases and the J segment 6 bases; nucleotides outside the gene matches: 9. CDR1 and CDR2 (germline): SGHVS, FQNEAQ.